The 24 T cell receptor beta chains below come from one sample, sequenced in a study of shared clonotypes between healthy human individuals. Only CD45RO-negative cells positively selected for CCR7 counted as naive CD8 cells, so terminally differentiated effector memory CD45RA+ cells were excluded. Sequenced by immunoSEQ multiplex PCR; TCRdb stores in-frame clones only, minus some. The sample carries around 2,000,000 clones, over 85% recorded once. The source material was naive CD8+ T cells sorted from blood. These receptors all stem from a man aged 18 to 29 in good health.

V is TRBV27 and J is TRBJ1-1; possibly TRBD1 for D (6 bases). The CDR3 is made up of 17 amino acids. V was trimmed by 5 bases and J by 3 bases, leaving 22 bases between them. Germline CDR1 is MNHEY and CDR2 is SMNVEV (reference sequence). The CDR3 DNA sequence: TGTGCCAGCAGTATAGGAACAGGGCCTACAGGGTACACTGAAGCTTTCTTT. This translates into CASSIGTGPTGYTEAFF.

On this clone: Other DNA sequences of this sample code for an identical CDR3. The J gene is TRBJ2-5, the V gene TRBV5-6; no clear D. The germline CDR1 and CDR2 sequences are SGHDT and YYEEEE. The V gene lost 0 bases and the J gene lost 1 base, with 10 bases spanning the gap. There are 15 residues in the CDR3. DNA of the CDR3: TGTGCCAGCAGCTTGGCCCCAGGATCCCAAGAGACCCAGTACTTC. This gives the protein CASSLAPGSQETQYF.

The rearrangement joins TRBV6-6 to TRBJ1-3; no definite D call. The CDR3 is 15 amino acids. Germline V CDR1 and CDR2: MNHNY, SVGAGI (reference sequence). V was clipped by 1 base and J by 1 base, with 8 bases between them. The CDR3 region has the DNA TGTGCCAGCAGTTACTTCACAGCGTCTGGAAACACCATATATTTT. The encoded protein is CASSYFTASGNTIYF.

The CDR3 DNA sequence: TGTGCCAGCAGCTGGGGACTAGCGGGTCCTTCCTACGAGCAGTACTTC. Protein sequence: CASSWGLAGPSYEQYF. The chain links TRBV5-6 to TRBJ2-7; TRBD2 matches 12 bases. J gave up 1 base and V 3 bases, and 5 bases lay outside the gene matches. Germline V gene data show CDR1 as SGHDT and CDR2 as YYEEEE. The CDR3 sequence is 16 residues long.

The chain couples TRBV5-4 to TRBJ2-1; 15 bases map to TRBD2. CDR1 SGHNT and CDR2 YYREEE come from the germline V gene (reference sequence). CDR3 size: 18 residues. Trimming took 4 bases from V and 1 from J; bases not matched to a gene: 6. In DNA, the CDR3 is TGTGCCAGCAGCAGGACTAGCGGGAGGGCCGGGTCCTACAATGAGCAGTTCTTC. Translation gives CASSRTSGRAGSYNEQFF. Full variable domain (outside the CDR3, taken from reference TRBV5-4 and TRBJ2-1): ETGVTQSPTHLIKTRGQQVTLRCSSQSGHNTVSWYQQALGQGPQFIFQYYREEENGRGNFPPRFSGLQFPNYSSELNVNALELDDSALYLCASSRTSGRAGSYNEQFFGPGTRLTVL.

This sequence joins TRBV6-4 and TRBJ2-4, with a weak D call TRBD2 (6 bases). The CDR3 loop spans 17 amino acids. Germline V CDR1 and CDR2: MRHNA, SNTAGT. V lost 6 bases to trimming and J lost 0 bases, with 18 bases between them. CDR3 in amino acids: CASRGGRFLLAKNIQYF. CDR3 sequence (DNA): TGTGCCAGCAGGGGGGGACGGTTCCTTCTAGCCAAAAACATTCAGTACTTC.

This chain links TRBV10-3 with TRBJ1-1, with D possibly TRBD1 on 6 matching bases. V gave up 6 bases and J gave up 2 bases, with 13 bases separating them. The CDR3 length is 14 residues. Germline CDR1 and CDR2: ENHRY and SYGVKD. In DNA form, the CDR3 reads TGTGCCATCAGGCGGACGGACAGAAACACTGAAGCTTTCTTT. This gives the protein CAIRRTDRNTEAFF.

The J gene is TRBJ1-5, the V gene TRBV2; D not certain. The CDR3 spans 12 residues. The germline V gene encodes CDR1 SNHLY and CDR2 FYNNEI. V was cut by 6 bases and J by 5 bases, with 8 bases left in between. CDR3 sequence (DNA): TGTGCCAGCAGATTTTGGGATCAGCCCCAGCATTTT. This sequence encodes CASRFWDQPQHF.

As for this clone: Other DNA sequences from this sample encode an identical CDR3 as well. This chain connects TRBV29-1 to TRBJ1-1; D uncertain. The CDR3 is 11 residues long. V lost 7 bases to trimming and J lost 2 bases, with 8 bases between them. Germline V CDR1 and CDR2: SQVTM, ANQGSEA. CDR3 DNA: TGCAGCGGTCGCGGTAACACTGAAGCTTTCTTT. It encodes CSGRGNTEAFF.

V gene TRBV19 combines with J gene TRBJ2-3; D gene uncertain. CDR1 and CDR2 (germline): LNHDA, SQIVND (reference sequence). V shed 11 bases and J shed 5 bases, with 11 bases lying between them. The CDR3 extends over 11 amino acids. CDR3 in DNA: TGTGCCTCCAAGCAAGGAGATACGCAGTATTTT. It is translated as CASKQGDTQYF.

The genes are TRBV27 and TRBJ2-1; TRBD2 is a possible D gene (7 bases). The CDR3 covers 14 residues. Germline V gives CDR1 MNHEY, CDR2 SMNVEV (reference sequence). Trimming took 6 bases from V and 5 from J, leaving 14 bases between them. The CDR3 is CASRGGGAHNEQFF. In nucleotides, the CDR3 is TGTGCCAGCAGGGGTGGGGGGGCGCACAATGAGCAGTTCTTC.

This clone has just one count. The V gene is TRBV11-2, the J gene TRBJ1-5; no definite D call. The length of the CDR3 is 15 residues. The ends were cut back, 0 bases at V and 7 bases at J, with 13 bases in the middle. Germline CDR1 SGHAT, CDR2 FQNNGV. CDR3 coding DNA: TGTGCCAGCAGCTTAGACCCCGGGTTGGGGCAGCCCCAGCATTTT. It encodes CASSLDPGLGQPQHF.

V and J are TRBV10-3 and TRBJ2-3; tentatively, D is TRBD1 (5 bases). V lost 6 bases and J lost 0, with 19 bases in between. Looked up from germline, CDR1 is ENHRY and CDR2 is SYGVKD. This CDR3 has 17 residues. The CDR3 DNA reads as TGTGCCATCAGACCCACGGACACCCGTGCTAGCACAGATACGCAGTATTTT. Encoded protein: CAIRPTDTRASTDTQYF.

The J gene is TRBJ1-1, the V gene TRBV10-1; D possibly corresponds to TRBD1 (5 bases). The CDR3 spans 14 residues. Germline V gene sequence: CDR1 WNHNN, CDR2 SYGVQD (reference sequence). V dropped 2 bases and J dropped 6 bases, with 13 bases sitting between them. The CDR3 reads CASSETGVGAEAFF. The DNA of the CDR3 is TGCGCCAGCAGTGAGACAGGCGTCGGTGCTGAAGCTTTCTTT.

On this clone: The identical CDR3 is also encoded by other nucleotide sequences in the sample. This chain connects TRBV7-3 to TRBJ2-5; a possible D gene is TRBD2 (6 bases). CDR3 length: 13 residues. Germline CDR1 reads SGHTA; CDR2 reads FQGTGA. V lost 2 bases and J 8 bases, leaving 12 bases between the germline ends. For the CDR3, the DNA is TGTGCCAGCAGCTTAGACGGGGAGGAAACCCAGTACTTC. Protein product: CASSLDGEETQYF.

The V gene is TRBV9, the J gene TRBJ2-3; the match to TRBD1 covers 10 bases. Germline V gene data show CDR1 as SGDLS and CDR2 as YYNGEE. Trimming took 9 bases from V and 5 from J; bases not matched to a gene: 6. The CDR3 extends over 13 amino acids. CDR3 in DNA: TGTGCCACCGGGACAGGGGATGTAGATACGCAGTATTTT. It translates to CATGTGDVDTQYF.

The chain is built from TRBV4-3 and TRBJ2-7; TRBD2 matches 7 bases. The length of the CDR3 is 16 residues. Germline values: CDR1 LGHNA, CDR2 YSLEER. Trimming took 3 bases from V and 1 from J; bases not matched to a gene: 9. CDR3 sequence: CASSQEVAGNSYEQYF. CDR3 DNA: TGCGCCAGCAGCCAGGAAGTAGCGGGTAATTCCTACGAGCAGTACTTC.

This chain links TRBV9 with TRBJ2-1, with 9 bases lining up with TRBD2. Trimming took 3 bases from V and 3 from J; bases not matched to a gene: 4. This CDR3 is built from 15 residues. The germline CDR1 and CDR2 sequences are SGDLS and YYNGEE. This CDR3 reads CASSATSGNYNEQFF. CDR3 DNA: TGTGCCAGCAGCGCGACTAGCGGAAACTACAATGAGCAGTTCTTC.

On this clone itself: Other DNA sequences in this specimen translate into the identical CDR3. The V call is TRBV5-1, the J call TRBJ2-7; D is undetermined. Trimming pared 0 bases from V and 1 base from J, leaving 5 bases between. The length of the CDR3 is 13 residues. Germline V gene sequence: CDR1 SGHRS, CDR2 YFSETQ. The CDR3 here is CASSLVPSYEQYF. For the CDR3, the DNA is TGCGCCAGCAGCTTGGTCCCTTCCTACGAGCAGTACTTC.

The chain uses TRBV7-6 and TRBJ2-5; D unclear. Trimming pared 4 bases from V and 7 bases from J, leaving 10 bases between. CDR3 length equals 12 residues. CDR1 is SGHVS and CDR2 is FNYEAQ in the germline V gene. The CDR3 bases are TGTGCCAGCAGCTCCTACTCGGGGACCCAGTACTTC. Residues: CASSSYSGTQYF.

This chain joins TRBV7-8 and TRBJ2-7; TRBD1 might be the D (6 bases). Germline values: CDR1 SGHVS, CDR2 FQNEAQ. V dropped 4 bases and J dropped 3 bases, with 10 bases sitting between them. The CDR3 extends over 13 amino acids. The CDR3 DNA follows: TGTGCCAGCAGCTGGGGACATCTCTACGAGCAGTACTTC. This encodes CASSWGHLYEQYF.

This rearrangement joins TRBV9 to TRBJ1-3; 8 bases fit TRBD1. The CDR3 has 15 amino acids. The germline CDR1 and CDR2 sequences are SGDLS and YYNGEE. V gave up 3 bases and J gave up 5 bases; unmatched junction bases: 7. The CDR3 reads CASSDNTGGRNTIYF. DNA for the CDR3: TGTGCCAGCAGCGATAATACAGGGGGGCGAAACACCATATATTTT. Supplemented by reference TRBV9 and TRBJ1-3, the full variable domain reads DSGVTQTPKHLITATGQRVTLRCSPRSGDLSVYWYQQSLDQGLQFLIQYYNGEERAKGNILERFSAQQFPDLHSELNLSSLELGDSALYFCASSDNTGGRNTIYFGEGSWLTVV.

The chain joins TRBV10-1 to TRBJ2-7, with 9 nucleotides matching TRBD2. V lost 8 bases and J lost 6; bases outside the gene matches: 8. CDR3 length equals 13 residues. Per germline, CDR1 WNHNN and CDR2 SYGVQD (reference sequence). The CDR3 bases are TGCGCCAGCGGCCCAGCGGGAGGACCCGAGCAGTACTTC. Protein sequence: CASGPAGGPEQYF.

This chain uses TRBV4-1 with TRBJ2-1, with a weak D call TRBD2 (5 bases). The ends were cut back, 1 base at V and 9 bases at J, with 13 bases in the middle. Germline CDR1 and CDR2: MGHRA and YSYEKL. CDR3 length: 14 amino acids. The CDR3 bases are TGCGCCAGCAGCCAAGTACTAGGAGACGGTGAGCAGTTCTTC. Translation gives CASSQVLGDGEQFF.